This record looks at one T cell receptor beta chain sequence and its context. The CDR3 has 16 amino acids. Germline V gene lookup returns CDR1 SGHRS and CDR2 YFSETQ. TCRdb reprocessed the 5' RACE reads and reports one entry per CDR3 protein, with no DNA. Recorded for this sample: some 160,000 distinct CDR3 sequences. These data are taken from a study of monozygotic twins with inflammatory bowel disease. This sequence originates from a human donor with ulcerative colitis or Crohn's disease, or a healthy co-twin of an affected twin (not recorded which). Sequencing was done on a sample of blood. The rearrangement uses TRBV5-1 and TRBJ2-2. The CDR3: CASSLGLLGNTGELFF.